This TCR beta chain was found in a study of T cells of healthy individuals. Via MiXCR, TCRdb re-called the 5' RACE reads, giving one row per CDR3 protein. The data contain about 82,000 distinct CDR3 sequences, 5% of them seen just once; the ten biggest clones take up 7.5% to 8%. This CDR3 spans 16 amino acids. Germline CDR1 SQVTM, CDR2 ANQGSEA. V was pared by 7 bases and J by 0 bases, with 22 bases between. The TCR comes from a female donor in good health. The gene calls are TRBV29-1 and TRBJ2-7; D remains ambiguous. The CDR3 protein is CSGPPPKGPRSYEQYF. The CDR3 DNA follows: TGCAGCGGACCGCCACCAAAGGGCCCCCGCTCCTACGAGCAGTACTTC.